This section outlines one TCR beta chain sequence together with its context. The antigen is unknown. The data originate from a study of metastatic and nonmetastatic thyroid tumors. Study summary: Repertoire data that came from the blood and tumor or nodule tissue of malignant and benign thyroid patients were compared.

All patients were treatment-naive before thyroid surgery. Study-level points and caveats: Benign nodules reportedly had significantly lower TCR beta diversity than malignant thyroid tumors in blood and tumor.

The authors' processing: The study built a papillary thyroid cancer distant-metastasis classifier from CDR3 differences across clinicopathological groups. TCRdb reanalyzed the PCR reads with MiXCR. What appears here as the V and J calls and clone size reflects TCRdb's work, not the paper's. The table has roughly 30,000 clones, 10% to 11% seen once. Germline values: CDR1 SGHAT, CDR2 FQDESV (reference sequence). CDR3 size: 16 residues. Trimming stripped 5 bases from V and 6 bases from J, with 20 bases between. The sequence was collected from a female donor with papillary thyroid cancer or a benign thyroid nodule (not recorded which). Some clones in this sample may be carry-over from other donors' samples. The sequencing input was blood. The chain carries TRBV11-1 and TRBJ2-1; D call uncertain. The CDR3 loop reads CASSPVSDKGRNEQFF. The CDR3 DNA follows: TGTGCCAGCAGCCCCGTGTCAGATAAGGGTCGCAATGAGCAGTTCTTC.